This paragraph covers one T cell receptor beta chain sequence. Assay: immunoSEQ multiplex PCR; the TCRdb copy retains only in-frame clones and omits some. Of approximately 130,000 clones listed, 85% are singletons. The data derive from a study of cytomegalovirus exposure and HLA in healthy donors. The overall study: In a later analysis, it was reported that the roughly 120 validation repertoires had been produced on the same platform as the 670 or so repertoires belonging to the first cohort.

Germline V gene data show CDR1 as LGHNT and CDR2 as FRNRAP. With 3 bases clipped from V and 0 bases from J, the junction kept 4 bases outside the gene matches. This CDR3 comprises 16 residues. V and J are TRBV12-5 and TRBJ2-3; 9 positions match TRBD2. The sequence was collected from a woman in her 30s in good health and CMV-seronegative. Sequencing input: PBMCs. CDR3 region: CASGLSLAGSTDTQYF. DNA for the CDR3: TGTGCTAGTGGTTTAAGCCTAGCGGGGAGCACAGATACGCAGTATTTT.